The clone carrying this T cell receptor (beta chain) was observed at least ten times. Its specificity is unknown. This sample is part of a study of early T cells in non-severe SARS-CoV-2 infection. Study summary: Sequenced bulk RNA came from whole blood that was unsorted, and chains were unpaired.

CDR1 and CDR2 (germline): DFQATT, SNEGSKA (reference sequence). The ends lost 3 bases at V and 0 bases at J; junction bases unmatched: 3. The CDR3 extends over 14 amino acids. Findings and caveats of the study: A preference for anti-spike CD8 responses marked VDJdb matching, which missed private and CD4 specificities.

The TCR library protocol attached unique molecular identifiers to the individual cDNA molecules. One entry per CDR3 protein, called by TCRdb with MiXCR from the 5' RACE reads. The top ten clones hold roughly 1.2% of a sample with approximately 70,000 distinct CDR3 sequences, around 13% of them seen once. V usage is TRBV20-1 and J usage is TRBJ2-3; TRBD2 matches 7 bases. The TCR sequence derives from an adult who was a healthcare worker with PCR-confirmed SARS-CoV-2 infection or an uninfected control (not recorded which). The sequencing sample was made of whole blood. CDR3 sequence (DNA): TGCAGTGCTAGTAAGCGGGGTAGCACAGATACGCAGTATTTT. Translating gives CSASKRGSTDTQYF.